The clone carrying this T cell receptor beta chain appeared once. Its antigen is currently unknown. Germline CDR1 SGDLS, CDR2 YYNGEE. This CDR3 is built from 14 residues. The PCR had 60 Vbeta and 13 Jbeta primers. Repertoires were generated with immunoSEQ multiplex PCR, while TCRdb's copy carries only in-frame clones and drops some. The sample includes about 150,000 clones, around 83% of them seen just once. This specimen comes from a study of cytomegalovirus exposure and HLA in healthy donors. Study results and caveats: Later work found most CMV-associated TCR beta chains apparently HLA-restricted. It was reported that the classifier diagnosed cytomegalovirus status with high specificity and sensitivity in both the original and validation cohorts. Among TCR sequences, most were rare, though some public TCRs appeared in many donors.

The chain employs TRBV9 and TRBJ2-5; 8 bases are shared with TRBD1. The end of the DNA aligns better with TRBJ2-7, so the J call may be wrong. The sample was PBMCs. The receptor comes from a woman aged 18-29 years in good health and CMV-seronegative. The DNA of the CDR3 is TGTGCCAGCAGCGTATTAGGACAGGGCTACGAGCAGTACTTC. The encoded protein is CASSVLGQGYEQYF.